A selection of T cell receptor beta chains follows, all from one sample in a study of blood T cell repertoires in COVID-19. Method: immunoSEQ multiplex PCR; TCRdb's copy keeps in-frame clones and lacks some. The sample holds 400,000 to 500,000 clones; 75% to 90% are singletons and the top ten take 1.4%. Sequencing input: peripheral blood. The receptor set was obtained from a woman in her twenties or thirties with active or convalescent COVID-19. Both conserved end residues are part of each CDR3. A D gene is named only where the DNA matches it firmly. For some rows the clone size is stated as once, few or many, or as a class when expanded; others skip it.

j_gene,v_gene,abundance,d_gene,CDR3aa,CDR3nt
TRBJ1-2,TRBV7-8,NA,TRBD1,CASSADREVYGYTF,TGTGCCAGCAGCGCGGACAGGGAGGTCTATGGCTACACCTTC
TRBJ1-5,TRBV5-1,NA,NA,CASSSSLDQPQHF,TGCGCCAGCAGCTCGTCCCTCGATCAGCCCCAGCATTTT
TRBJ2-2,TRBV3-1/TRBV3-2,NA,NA,CASSQADGAENTGELFF,TGTGCCAGCAGCCAAGCTGATGGAGCGGAAAACACCGGGGAGCTGTTTTTT
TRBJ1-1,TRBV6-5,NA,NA,CASRQWNTEAFF,TGTGCCAGTAGACAGTGGAACACTGAAGCTTTCTTT
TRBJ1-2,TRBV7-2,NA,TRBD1,CASSQNRGNYGYTF,TGTGCCAGCAGCCAGAACAGGGGAAACTATGGCTACACCTTC
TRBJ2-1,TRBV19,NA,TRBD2,CASSTSGGRGNEQFF,TGTGCCAGTAGTACCAGTGGCGGGAGGGGGAATGAGCAGTTCTTC
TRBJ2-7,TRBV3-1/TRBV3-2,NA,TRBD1,CASSPTTGTGSYEQYF,TGTGCCAGCAGCCCCACCACCGGGACAGGGAGCTACGAGCAGTACTTC
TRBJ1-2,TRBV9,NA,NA,CASRETGHYGYTF,TGTGCCAGCAGAGAAACAGGTCACTATGGCTACACCTTC
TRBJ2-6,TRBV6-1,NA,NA,CASSDTSFQTF,TGTGCCAGCAGTGACACTTCTTTTCAAACTTTC
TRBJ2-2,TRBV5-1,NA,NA,CASSLEGTGELFF,TGCGCCAGCAGCTTGGAGGGGACCGGGGAGCTGTTTTTT
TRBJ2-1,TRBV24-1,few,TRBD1,CATSALGTGQFF,TGTGCCACCAGTGCCTTGGGGACAGGACAATTCTTC
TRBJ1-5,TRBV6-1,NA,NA,CASSVLSDRSNQPQHF,TGTGCCAGCAGTGTCCTTTCAGACAGGAGCAATCAGCCCCAGCATTTT
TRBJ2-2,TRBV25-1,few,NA,CASSEGGLETGELFF,TGTGCCAGCAGTGAAGGGGGACTGGAGACCGGGGAGCTGTTTTTT
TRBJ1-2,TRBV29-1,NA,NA,CSVEDYENYGYTF,TGCAGCGTTGAAGACTATGAAAACTATGGCTACACCTTC
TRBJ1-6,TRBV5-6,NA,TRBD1,CASSKDRAHNSPLHF,TGTGCCAGCAGCAAGGACAGGGCCCATAATTCACCCCTCCACTTT
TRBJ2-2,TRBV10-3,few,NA,CAITTNPEGTGELFF,TGTGCCATCACCACTAACCCGGAGGGTACCGGGGAGCTGTTTTTT
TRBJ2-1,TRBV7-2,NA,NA,CASSLVGGAVNEQFF,TGTGCCAGCAGCTTAGTAGGGGGGGCGGTCAATGAGCAGTTCTTC
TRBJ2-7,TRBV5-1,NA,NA,CASSLQNPSYEQYF,TGCGCCAGCAGCTTACAGAATCCCTCCTACGAGCAGTACTTC
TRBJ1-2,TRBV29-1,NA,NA,CSVEEQAWGYTF,TGCAGCGTTGAAGAACAGGCCTGGGGCTACACCTTC
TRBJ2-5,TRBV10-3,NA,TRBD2,CAISNPTPGTSAHRLQETQYF,TGTGCCATCAGTAATCCAACCCCCGGGACTAGCGCACATAGACTCCAAGAGACCCAGTACTTC
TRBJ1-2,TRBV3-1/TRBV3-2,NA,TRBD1,CASSRRDRGGYTF,TGTGCCAGCAGCCGGCGGGACAGGGGGGGCTACACCTTC
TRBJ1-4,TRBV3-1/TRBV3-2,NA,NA,CASSQAPNEKLFF,TGTGCCAGCAGCCAAGCTCCGAATGAAAAACTGTTTTTT
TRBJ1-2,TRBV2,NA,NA,CASSEQVLGYTF,TGTGCCAGCAGTGAACAGGTTCTTGGCTACACCTTC
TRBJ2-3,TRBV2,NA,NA,CASSEFGTFTDTQYF,TGTGCCAGCAGTGAGTTTGGGACATTCACAGATACGCAGTATTTT
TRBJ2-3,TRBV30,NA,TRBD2,CAWSGRMTSEPDTQYF,TGTGCCTGGAGTGGACGGATGACTAGCGAGCCAGATACGCAGTATTTT
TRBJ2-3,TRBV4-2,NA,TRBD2,CASSQDISGSFADTQYF,TGTGCCAGCAGCCAAGATATCAGCGGGAGTTTTGCAGATACGCAGTATTTT
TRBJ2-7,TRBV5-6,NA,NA,CASSLGVQPQPFSYEQYF,TGTGCCAGCAGCTTGGGGGTGCAACCACAGCCCTTCTCCTACGAGCAGTACTTC
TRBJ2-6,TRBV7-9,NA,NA,CASSLDGRQGTTGANVLTF,TGTGCCAGCAGCTTAGACGGGAGACAGGGTACGACTGGGGCCAACGTCCTGACTTTC